The source of this T cell receptor (beta chain) is a study of T cells in Graves' hyperthyroidism and ophthalmopathy. Study details: Blood from the periphery was taken at initial diagnosis, before any treatment.

Findings of the study overall: Blood also showed most of the thyroid clonotypes that were expanded above 0.001.

Orbital computed tomography and thyroid ultrasound, together with serum TRAb and thyroxine and clinical symptoms, were used for diagnoses. This sample holds PBMCs from approximately 10 ml fresh peripheral blood. Amplified TCR beta CDR3 regions came from RNA transcripts. First-round RT-PCR with HTBI primers amplified the TCR CDR3 region. TCRdb itself ran the multiplex PCR reads through MiXCR, one entry per CDR3 protein. This sample yields 500,000 to 600,000 distinct CDR3 sequences, of which roughly a sixth are seen a single time; under 20% belongs to the top ten. As regards this clonotype: What it recognizes is unknown. Given a much more abundant clone one base away, this may be a read error.

Sequencing was performed on blood. The sequence was obtained from a woman aged 18-30 years with Graves' hyperthyroidism.

CDR3 protein: CASSHRLADYQEIQYF. The CDR3 DNA is TGTGCCAGCAGCCACCGACTAGCGGATTACCAAGAGATCCAGTACTTC. The V and J genes are TRBV7-2 and TRBJ2-5, with 9 bases identical to TRBD2. The CDR3 covers 16 residues. Germline CDR1 reads SGHTA; CDR2 reads FQGNSA.